This T cell receptor (beta chain) was found in a study of preoperative IRX-2 immunotherapy in early breast cancer (dated by TCRdb to between 2018 and 2021). The library relied on the immunoSEQ multiplex PCR assay. Here the immuneACCESS table is served through TCRdb, limited to in-frame sequences with V and J called. Missing clones are a known gap in these copies; in checked studies unresolved V genes cover under half, and the rest lacks a known reason. This sample comprises 10,000 to 15,000 clones, roughly 91% of them detected only once. Together, the top ten hold around 29% of the sample. The junction shows trimming of 2 bases on V and 2 bases on J, and the gene matches do not reach 14 bases of it. For CDR1 and CDR2, the germline V gene (reference sequence) lists SSHAT and FNYEAQ. The CDR3, cysteine through valine, is 20 amino acids long. Only the CDR3 DNA is retained, 60 bases long and in frame from the first base.

Comment on this clone: Which antigen it targets is not known. No clone much larger than this one lies a single base away; base qualities are absent.

The sample's treatment or condition label, in plain terms: preoperative locoregional IRX-2 cytokine immunotherapy. The samples were obtained from a phase Ib study that tested preoperative, locoregional IRX-2 cytokine immunotherapy meant to prime immune responses. Donors were patients with early-stage breast cancer who received IRX-2 before surgery. The sequence joins TRBV7-7 to TRBJ2-7, and 14 bases in between align with TRBD2. This clonotype originated in a human donor with breast cancer. This sample was obtained from a patient treated with IRX-2 immunotherapy. This receptor has the CDR3 CASSLTPGTSGGILTYEQYV. Read as DNA, the sequence is TGTGCCAGCAGCTTAACCCCCGGGACTAGCGGGGGAATACTGACCTACGAGCAGTACGTC.